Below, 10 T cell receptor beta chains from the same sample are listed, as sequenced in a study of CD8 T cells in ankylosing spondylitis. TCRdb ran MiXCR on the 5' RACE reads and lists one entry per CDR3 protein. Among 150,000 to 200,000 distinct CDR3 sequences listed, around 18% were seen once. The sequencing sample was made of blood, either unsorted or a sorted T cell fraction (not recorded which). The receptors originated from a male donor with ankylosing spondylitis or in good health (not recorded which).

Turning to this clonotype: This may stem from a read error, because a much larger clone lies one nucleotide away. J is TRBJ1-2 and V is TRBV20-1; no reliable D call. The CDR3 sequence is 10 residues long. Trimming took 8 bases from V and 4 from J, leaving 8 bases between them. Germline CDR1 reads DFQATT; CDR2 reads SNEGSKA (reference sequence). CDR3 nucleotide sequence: TGCAGTACTATTCTCTATGGCTACACCTTC. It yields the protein CSTILYGYTF.

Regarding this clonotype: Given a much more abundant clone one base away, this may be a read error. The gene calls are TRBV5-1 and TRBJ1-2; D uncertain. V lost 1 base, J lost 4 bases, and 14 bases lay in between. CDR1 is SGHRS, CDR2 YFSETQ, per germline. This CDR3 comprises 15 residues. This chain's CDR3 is CASSLTGVGSYGYTF. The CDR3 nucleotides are TGCGCCAGCAGCTTGACCGGGGTGGGGAGCTATGGCTACACCTTC.

DNA of the CDR3: TGCAGTGCTCACCGATTCAACCGGGCCCAATACGAGCAGTACTTC. Translating it yields CSAHRFNRAQYEQYF. V is TRBV20-1 and J is TRBJ2-7; no firm D call. Germline V gives CDR1 DFQATT, CDR2 SNEGSKA (reference sequence). Trimming left V 5 bases short and J 4 bases short, with 21 bases between. This CDR3 spans 15 amino acids.

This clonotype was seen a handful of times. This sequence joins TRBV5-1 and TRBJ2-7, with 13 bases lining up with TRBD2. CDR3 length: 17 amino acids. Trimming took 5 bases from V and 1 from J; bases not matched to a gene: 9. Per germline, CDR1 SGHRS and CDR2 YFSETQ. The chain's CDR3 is CASSFQLAGGPSYEQYF. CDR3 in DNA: TGCGCCAGCAGTTTTCAACTAGCGGGAGGGCCGTCCTACGAGCAGTACTTC.

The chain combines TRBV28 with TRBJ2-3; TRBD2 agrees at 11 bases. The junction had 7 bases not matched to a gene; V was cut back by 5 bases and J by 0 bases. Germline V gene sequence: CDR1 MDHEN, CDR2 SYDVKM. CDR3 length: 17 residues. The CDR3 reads CASSQASGGRSTDTQYF. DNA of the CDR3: TGTGCCAGCAGTCAAGCTAGCGGGGGGCGTAGCACAGATACGCAGTATTTT.

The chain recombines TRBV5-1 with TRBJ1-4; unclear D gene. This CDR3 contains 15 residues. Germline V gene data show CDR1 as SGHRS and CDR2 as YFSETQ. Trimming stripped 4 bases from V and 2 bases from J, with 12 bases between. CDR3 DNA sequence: TGCGCCAGCAGCCTCTCCGCGCCCACTAATGAAAAACTGTTTTTT. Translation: CASSLSAPTNEKLFF.

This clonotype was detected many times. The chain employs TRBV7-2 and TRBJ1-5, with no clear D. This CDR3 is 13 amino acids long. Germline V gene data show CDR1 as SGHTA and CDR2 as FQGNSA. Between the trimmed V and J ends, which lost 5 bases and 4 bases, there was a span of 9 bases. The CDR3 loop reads CASSPSLNQPQHF. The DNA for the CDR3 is TGTGCCAGCAGCCCCAGCTTAAATCAGCCCCAGCATTTT.

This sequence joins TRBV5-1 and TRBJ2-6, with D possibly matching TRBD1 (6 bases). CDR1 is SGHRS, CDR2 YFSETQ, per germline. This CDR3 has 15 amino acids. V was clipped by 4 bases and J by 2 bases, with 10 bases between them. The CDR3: CASSVTGTGANVLTF. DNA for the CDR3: TGCGCCAGCAGCGTTACAGGGACTGGGGCCAACGTCCTGACTTTC.

The CDR3 bases are TGCAGTGCTAGAGAGCCTAGCGGGGCAAACAATGAGCAGTTCTTC. Translating gives CSAREPSGANNEQFF. The chain couples TRBV20-1 to TRBJ2-1; 9 bases agree with TRBD2. With 0 bases clipped from V and 5 bases from J, the junction kept 5 bases outside the gene matches. CDR3 length: 15 residues. Germline CDR1 is DFQATT and CDR2 is SNEGSKA (reference sequence).

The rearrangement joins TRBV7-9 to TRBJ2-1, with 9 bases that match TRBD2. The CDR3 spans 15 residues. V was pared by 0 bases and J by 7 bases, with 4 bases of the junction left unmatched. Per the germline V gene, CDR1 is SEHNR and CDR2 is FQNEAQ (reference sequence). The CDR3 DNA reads TGTGCCAGCAGCTTAGCGCGGCTAGCGGGGAATGAGCAGTTCTTC. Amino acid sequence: CASSLARLAGNEQFF. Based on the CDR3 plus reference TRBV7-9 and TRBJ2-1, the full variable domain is DTGVSQNPRHKITKRGQNVTFRCDPISEHNRLYWYRQTLGQGPEFLTYFQNEAQLEKSRLLSDRFSAERPKGSFSTLEIQRTEQGDSAMYLCASSLARLAGNEQFFGPGTRLTVL.